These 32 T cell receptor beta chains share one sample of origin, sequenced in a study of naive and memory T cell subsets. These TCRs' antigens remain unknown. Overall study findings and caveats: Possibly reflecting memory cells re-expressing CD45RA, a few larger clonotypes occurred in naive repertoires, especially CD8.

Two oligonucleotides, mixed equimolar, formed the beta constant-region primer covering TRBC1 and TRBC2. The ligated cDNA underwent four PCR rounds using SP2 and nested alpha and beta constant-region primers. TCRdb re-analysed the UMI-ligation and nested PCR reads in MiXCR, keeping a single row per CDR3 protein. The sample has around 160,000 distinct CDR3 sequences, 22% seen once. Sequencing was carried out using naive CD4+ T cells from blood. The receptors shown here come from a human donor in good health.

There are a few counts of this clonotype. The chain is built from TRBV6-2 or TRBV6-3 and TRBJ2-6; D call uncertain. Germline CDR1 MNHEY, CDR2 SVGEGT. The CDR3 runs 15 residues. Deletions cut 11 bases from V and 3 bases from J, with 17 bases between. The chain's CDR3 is CAAQGGVGGANVLTF. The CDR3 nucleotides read TGTGCCGCCCAAGGTGGGGTAGGTGGGGCCAACGTCCTGACTTTC.

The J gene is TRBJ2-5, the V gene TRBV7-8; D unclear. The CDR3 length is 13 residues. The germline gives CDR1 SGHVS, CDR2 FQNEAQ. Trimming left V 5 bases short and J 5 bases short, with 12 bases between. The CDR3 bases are TGTGCCAGCAGCACCCCCACGGCGGAGACCCAGTACTTC. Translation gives CASSTPTAETQYF.

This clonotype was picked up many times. CDR3 in DNA: TGTGCCAGCAGTTACTCGAGGGACACTGAAGCTTTCTTT. This translates into CASSYSRDTEAFF. The genes are TRBV6-2 or TRBV6-3 and TRBJ1-1; D remains unclear. The CDR3 is 13 residues long. Looked up from germline, CDR1 is MNHEY and CDR2 is SVGEGT. Trimming took 0 bases from V and 3 from J, leaving 5 bases between them.

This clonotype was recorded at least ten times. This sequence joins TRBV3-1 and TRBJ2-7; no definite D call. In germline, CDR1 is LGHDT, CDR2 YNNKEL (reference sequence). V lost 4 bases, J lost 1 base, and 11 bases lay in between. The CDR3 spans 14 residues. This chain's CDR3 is CASSPQLVSYEQYF. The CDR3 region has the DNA TGTGCCAGCAGCCCCCAGCTAGTGTCCTACGAGCAGTACTTC.

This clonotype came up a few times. This chain's CDR3 is CAISESGGLRSYEQYF. The CDR3 DNA follows: TGTGCCATCAGTGAGTCCGGGGGGCTCAGGTCCTACGAGCAGTACTTC. This rearrangement joins TRBV10-3 to TRBJ2-7; maybe TRBD2 (7 bases). From germline, CDR1 is ENHRY and CDR2 SYGVKD. CDR3 size: 16 residues. Trimming left V 0 bases short and J 1 base short, with 13 bases between.

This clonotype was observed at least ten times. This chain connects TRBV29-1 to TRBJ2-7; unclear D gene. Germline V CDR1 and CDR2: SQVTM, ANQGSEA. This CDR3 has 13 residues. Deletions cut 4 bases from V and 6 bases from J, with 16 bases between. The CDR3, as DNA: TGCAGCGTTGCTGGTCGGGTGGGTGGCGAGCAGTACTTC. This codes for CSVAGRVGGEQYF.

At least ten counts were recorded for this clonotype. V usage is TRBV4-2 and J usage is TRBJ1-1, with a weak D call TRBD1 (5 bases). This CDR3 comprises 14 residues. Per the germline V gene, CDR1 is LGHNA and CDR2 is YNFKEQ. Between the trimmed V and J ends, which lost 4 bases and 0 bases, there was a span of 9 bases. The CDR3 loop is CASSRQGMNTEAFF. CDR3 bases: TGTGCCAGCAGCCGTCAGGGTATGAACACTGAAGCTTTCTTT.

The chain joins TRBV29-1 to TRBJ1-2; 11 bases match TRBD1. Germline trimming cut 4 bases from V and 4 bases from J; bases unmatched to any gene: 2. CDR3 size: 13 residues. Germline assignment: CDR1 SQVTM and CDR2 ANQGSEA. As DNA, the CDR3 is TGCAGCGTTGCGGGACAGGGGGGCTATGGCTACACCTTC. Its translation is CSVAGQGGYGYTF.

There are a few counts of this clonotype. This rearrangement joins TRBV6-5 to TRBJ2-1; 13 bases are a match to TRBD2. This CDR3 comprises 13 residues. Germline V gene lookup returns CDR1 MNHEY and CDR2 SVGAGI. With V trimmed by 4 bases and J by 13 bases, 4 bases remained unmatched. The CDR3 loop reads CASSSTSGRPQFF. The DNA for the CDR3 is TGTGCCAGCAGTTCGACTAGCGGGAGGCCTCAGTTCTTC.

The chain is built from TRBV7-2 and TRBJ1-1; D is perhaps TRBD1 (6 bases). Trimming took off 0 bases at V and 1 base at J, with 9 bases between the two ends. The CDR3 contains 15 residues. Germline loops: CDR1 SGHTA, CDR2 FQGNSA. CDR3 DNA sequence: TGTGCCAGCAGCTTAGCAGGGGGTCAGAACACTGAAGCTTTCTTT. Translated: CASSLAGGQNTEAFF.

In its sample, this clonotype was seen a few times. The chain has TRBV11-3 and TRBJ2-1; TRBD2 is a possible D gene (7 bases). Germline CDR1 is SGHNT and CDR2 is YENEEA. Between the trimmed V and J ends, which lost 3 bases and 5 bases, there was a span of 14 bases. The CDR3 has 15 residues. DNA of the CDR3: TGTGCCAGCAGCTTTGAAGGGGGGGGGAACAATGAGCAGTTCTTC. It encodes CASSFEGGGNNEQFF.

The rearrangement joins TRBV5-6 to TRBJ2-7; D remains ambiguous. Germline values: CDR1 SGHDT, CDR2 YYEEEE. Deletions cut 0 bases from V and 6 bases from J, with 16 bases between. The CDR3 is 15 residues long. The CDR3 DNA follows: TGTGCCAGCAGCTTGGAATGGGGAAACACTCCCGAGCAGTACTTC. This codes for CASSLEWGNTPEQYF.

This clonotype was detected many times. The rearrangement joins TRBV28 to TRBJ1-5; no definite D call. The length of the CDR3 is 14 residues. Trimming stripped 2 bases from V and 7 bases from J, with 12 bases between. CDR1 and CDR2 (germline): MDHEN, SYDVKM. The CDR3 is CASSLSPNNQPQHF. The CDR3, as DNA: TGTGCCAGCAGTTTAAGTCCGAACAACCAGCCCCAGCATTTT.

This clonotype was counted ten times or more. The CDR3: CASTLGGRTSTDTQYF. DNA for the CDR3: TGCGCCAGCACCCTAGGGGGGAGGACTAGCACAGATACGCAGTATTTT. The chain combines TRBV5-1 with TRBJ2-3; the D gene could be TRBD1 or TRBD2 (6 bases each). With 6 bases removed from V and 0 bases from J, the gap between germline ends came to 17 bases. This CDR3 has 16 residues. From germline, CDR1 is SGHRS and CDR2 YFSETQ.

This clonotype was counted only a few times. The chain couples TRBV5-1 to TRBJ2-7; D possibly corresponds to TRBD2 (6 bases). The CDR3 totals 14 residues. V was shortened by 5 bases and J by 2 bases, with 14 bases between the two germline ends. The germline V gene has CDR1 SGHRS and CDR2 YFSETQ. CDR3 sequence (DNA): TGCGCCAGCAGTTCCGACGGGGGTACCTACGAGCAGTACTTC. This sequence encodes CASSSDGGTYEQYF. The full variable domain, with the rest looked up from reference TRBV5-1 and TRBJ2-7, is KAGVTQTPRYLIKTRGQQVTLSCSPISGHRSVSWYQQTPGQGLQFLFEYFSETQRNKGNFPGRFSGRQFSNSRSEMNVSTLELGDSALYLCASSSDGGTYEQYFGPGTRLTVT.

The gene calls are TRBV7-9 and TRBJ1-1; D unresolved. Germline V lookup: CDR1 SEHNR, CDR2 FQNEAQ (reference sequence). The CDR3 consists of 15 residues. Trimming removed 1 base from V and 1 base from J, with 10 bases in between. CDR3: CASSLETGENTEAFF. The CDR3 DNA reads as TGTGCCAGCAGCTTAGAGACGGGAGAGAACACTGAAGCTTTCTTT.

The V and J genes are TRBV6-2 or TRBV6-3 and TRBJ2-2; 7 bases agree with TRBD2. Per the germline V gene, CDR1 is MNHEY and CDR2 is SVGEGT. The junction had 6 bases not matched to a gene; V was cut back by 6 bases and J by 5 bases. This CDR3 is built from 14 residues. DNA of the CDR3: TGTGCCAGCAGAGGAGGCGGGAGAACCGGGGAGCTGTTTTTT. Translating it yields CASRGGGRTGELFF.

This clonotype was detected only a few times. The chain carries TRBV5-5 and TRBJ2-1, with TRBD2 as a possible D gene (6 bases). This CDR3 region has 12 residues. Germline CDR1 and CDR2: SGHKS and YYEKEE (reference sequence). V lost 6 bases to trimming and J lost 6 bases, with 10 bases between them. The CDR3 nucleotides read TGTGCCAGCACCCGGGAGTTCAATGAGCAGTTCTTC. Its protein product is CASTREFNEQFF.

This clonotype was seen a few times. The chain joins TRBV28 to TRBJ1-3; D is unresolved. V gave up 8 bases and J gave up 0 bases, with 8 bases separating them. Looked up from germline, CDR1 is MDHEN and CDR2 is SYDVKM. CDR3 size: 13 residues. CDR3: CASRLSSGNTIYF. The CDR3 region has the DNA TGTGCCAGCCGCCTGAGCTCTGGAAACACCATATATTTT.

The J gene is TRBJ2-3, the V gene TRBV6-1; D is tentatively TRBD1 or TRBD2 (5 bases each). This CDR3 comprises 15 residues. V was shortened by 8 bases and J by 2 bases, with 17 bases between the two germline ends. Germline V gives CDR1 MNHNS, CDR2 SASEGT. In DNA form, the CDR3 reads TGTGCCAGCTCCTGGGACCGAATATCCACAGATACGCAGTATTTT. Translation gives CASSWDRISTDTQYF.

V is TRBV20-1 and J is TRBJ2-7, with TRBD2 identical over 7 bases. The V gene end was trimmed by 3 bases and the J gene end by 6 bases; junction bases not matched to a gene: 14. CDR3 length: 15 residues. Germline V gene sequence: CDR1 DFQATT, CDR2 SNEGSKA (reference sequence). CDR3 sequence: CSASYVGGPLAEQYF. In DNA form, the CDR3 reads TGCAGTGCTAGTTATGTGGGAGGGCCTTTGGCCGAGCAGTACTTC.

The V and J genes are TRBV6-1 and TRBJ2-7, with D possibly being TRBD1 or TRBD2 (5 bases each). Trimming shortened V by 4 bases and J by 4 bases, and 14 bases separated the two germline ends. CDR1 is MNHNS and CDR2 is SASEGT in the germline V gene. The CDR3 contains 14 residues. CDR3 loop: CASSASGTAYEQYF. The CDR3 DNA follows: TGTGCCAGCAGTGCGTCCGGGACGGCTTACGAGCAGTACTTC.

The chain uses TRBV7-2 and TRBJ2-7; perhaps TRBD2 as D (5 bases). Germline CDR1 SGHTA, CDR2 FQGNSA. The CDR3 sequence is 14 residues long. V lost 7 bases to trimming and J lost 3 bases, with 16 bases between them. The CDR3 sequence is CASTLSSGFYEQYF. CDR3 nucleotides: TGTGCCAGCACCCTTTCGTCGGGATTCTACGAGCAGTACTTC.

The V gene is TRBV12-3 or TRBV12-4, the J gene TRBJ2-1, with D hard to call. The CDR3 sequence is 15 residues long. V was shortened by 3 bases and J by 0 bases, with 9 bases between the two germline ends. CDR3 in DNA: TGTGCCAGCAGTTTTGGCACCAGCTCCTACAATGAGCAGTTCTTC. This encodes CASSFGTSSYNEQFF.

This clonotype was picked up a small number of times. For the CDR3, the DNA is TGCAGTGCTAGCCGGGGAGGAGACTACAATGAGCAGTTCTTC. It yields the protein CSASRGGDYNEQFF. The rearrangement joins TRBV20-1 to TRBJ2-1, with TRBD2 as a possible D gene (6 bases). V was clipped by 3 bases and J by 3 bases, with 12 bases between them. The CDR3 is 14 residues long. Germline loops: CDR1 DFQATT, CDR2 SNEGSKA (reference sequence).

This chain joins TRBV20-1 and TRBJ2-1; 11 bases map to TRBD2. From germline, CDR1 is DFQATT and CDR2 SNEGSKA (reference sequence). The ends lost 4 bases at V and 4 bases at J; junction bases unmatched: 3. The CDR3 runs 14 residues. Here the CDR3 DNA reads TGCAGTGCTACCCGGACTAGCGGGTACAATGAGCAGTTCTTC. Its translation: CSATRTSGYNEQFF.

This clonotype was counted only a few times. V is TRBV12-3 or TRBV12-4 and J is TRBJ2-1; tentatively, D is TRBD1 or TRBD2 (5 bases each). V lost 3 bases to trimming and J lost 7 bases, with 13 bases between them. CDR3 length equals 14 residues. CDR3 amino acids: CASSFRGSGNEQFF. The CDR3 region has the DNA TGTGCCAGCAGTTTTCGGGGATCAGGGAATGAGCAGTTCTTC.

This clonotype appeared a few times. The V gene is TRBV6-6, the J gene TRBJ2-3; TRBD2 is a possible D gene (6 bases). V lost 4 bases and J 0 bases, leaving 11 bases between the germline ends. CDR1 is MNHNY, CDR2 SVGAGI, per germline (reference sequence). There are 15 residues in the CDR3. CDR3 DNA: TGTGCCAGCAGTTCTGGGAGGATAAGCACAGATACGCAGTATTTT. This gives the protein CASSSGRISTDTQYF.

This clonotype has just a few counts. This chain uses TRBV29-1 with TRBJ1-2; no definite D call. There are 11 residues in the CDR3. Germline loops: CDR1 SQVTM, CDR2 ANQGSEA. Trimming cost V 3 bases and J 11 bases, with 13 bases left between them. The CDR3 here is CSVEAQSKYTF. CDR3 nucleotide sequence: TGCAGCGTTGAGGCCCAATCCAAGTACACCTTC.

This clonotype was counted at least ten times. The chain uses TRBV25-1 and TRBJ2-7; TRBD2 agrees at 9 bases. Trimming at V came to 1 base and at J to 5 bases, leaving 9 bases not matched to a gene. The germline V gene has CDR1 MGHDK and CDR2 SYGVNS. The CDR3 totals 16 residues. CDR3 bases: TGTGCCAGCAGTGAATGGGGCGGGAGGGCCGAGAACGAGCAGTACTTC. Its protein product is CASSEWGGRAENEQYF.

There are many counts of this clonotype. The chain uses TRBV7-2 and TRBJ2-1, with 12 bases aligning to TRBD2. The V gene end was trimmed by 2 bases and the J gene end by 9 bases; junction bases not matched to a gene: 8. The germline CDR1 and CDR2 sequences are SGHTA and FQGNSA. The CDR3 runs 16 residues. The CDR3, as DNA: TGTGCCAGCAGCTTAACCCGACTAGCGGGAGTTAGTGAGCAGTTCTTC. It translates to CASSLTRLAGVSEQFF.

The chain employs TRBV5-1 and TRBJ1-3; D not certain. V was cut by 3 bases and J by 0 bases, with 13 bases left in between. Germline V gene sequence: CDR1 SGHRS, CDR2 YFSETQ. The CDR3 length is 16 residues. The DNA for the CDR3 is TGCGCCAGCAGCTCAGGCAGGATGAACTCTGGAAACACCATATATTTT. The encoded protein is CASSSGRMNSGNTIYF. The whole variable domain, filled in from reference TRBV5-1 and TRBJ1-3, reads KAGVTQTPRYLIKTRGQQVTLSCSPISGHRSVSWYQQTPGQGLQFLFEYFSETQRNKGNFPGRFSGRQFSNSRSEMNVSTLELGDSALYLCASSSGRMNSGNTIYFGEGSWLTVV.